The clone carrying this TCR beta chain turned up a few times. Its antigen is unidentified. This sample was included in a study of OX40 agonist ivuxolimab in advanced cancers. Study background: Previous treatment with anti-PD-1, anti-PD-L1 or anti-CTLA-4 therapy was allowed; more than 35% had received some. There were three patients with partial responses, one having hepatocellular carcinoma and two cutaneous melanoma. Whole-study results and caveats: Some of the lowest clonal expansion was seen in partial responders at 0.1-3.0 mg/kg. Doses of 0.1 to 3.0 mg/kg were accompanied by clonal expansion of CD4+ and CD8+ blood T cells by week 6.

From germline, CDR1 is SEHNR and CDR2 FQNEAQ (reference sequence). V was cut by 6 bases and J by 4 bases, with 15 bases left in between. The CDR3 covers 15 residues. Measured with immunoSEQ multiplex PCR; TCRdb has only the in-frame clones, and not every one. The repertoire holds tens of thousands of clones, with 80% as singletons. This receptor was obtained from an adult with an advanced solid tumor such as melanoma, head and neck, liver or kidney cancer. Sample: CD4+ or CD8+ T cells sorted from blood, taken in a trial of the OX40 agonist ivuxolimab. The gene calls are TRBV7-9 and TRBJ2-2, with D unresolved. Written as DNA, the CDR3 is TGTGCCAGCAGTCCACAAGTAGTTAGCACCGGGGAGCTGTTTTTT. It yields the protein CASSPQVVSTGELFF.